This paragraph covers one T cell receptor (beta chain) sequence. Its specificity is unknown. This entry belongs to a study of blood T cells in healthy people across ages. Trimming took 3 bases from V and 0 from J, leaving 15 bases between them. The germline V gene encodes CDR1 LNHNV and CDR2 YYDKDF (reference sequence). The CDR3 is 16 amino acids. Study conclusions and caveats: Samples with more naive T cells showed higher observed beta diversity. The study found more naive CD4+ cells and higher diversity in long-lived than aged donors.

With a J-beta primer mix and a sample-barcoded 5' primer, a second PCR ran roughly 6 to 11 cycles. TCRdb processed the 5' RACE reads anew with MiXCR; each CDR3 protein has one entry. The table has a few hundred thousand distinct CDR3 sequences, about half seen once; the top ten hold roughly 51%. The material sequenced was blood. The rearrangement uses TRBV15 and TRBJ2-7; D could derive from TRBD1 or TRBD2 (6 bases each). This receptor was obtained from a man aged 55-75 years in good health. DNA of the CDR3: TGTGCCACCAGCAGGGGGGCTAGCGCCTTCTCCTACGAGCAGTACTTC. Its translation: CATSRGASAFSYEQYF. The complete variable domain, with remaining parts taken from reference TRBV15 and TRBJ2-7, reads DAMVIQNPRYQVTQFGKPVTLSCSQTLNHNVMYWYQQKSSQAPKLLFHYYDKDFNNEADTPDNFQSRRPNTSFCFLDIRSPGLGDTAMYLCATSRGASAFSYEQYFGPGTRLTVT.